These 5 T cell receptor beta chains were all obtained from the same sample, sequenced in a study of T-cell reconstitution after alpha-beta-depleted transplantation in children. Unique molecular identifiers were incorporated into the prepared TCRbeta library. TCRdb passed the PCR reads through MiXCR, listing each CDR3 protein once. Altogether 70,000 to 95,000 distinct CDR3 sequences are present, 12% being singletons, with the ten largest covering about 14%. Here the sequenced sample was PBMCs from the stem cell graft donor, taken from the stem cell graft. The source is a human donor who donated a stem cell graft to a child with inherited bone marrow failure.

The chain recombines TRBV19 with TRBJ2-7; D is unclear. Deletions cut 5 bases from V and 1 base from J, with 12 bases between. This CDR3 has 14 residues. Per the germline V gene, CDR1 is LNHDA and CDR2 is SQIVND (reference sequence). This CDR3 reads CASSVDGISYEQYF. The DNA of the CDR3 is TGTGCCAGTAGTGTCGACGGAATATCCTACGAGCAGTACTTC.

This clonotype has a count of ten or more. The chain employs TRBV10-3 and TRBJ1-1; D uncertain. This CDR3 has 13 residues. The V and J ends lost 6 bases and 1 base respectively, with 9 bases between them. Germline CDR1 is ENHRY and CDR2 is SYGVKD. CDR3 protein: CAISNRENTEAFF. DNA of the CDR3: TGTGCCATCAGCAACAGAGAGAACACTGAAGCTTTCTTT.

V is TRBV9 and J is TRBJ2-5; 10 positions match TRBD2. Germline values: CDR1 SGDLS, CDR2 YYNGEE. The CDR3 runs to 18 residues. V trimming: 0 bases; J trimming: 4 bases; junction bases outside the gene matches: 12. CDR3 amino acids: CASSVAGLAGAGGETQYF. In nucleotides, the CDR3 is TGTGCCAGCAGCGTAGCTGGGCTAGCGGGAGCTGGTGGAGAGACCCAGTACTTC.

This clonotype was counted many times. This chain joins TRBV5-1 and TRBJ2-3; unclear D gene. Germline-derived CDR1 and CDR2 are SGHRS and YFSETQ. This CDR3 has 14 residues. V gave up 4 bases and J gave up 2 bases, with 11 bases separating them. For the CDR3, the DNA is TGCGCCAGCAGCGCTGGACCCTCCACAGATACGCAGTATTTT. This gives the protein CASSAGPSTDTQYF. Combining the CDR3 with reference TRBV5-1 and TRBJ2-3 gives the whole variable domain KAGVTQTPRYLIKTRGQQVTLSCSPISGHRSVSWYQQTPGQGLQFLFEYFSETQRNKGNFPGRFSGRQFSNSRSEMNVSTLELGDSALYLCASSAGPSTDTQYFGPGTRLTVL.

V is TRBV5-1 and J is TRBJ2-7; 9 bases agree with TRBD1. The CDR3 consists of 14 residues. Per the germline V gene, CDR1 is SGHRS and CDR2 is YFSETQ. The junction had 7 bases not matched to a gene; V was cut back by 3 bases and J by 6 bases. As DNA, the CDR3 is TGCGCCAGCAGCTGGACGGGACAGGGTGGCGAGCAGTACTTC. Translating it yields CASSWTGQGGEQYF.